The rows below give T cell receptor beta chains drawn from one sample of a study of blood T cell repertoires in COVID-19. Measured with immunoSEQ multiplex PCR; TCRdb has only the in-frame clones, and not every one. The table includes more than 90,000 clones, 82% detected once. The sample taken for sequencing was peripheral blood. The receptors here all came from a man aged 80 or over with acute or convalescent COVID-19. Both conserved end residues are part of each CDR3. The D gene is left open where the match is weak. The listing skips clone size in some rows; elsewhere it reads once, few, many or a size class.

V: TRBV6-5; J: TRBJ1-5; D: NA; size: NA; CDR3: CASSYSRPGSNQPQHF; DNA: TGTGCCAGCAGTTACTCGAGGCCAGGGAGCAATCAGCCCCAGCATTTT
V: TRBV6-5; J: TRBJ2-7; D: TRBD2; size: few; CDR3: CASSSRLAGSYEQYF; DNA: TGTGCCAGCAGTTCGAGACTAGCAGGCTCCTACGAGCAGTACTTC
V: TRBV3-1/TRBV3-2; J: TRBJ2-1; D: TRBD2; size: NA; CDR3: CASSQRPGLAGGSSYNEQFF; DNA: TGTGCCAGCAGCCAACGACCGGGACTAGCGGGGGGGAGCTCCTACAATGAGCAGTTCTTC
V: TRBV2; J: TRBJ1-6; D: TRBD1; size: NA; CDR3: CASRLQGNRNSPLHF; DNA: TGTGCCAGCAGGCTACAGGGGAACCGGAATTCACCCCTCCACTTT
V: TRBV30; J: TRBJ2-4; D: TRBD1; size: NA; CDR3: CAWRPPGQAKNIQYF; DNA: TGTGCCTGGAGACCCCCCGGACAGGCTAAAAACATTCAGTACTTC
V: TRBV25-1; J: TRBJ2-5; D: TRBD1; size: few; CDR3: CASSESTGGVETQYF; DNA: TGTGCCAGCAGTGAATCCACAGGGGGAGTGGAGACCCAGTACTTC
V: TRBV19; J: TRBJ2-7; D: TRBD1; size: NA; CDR3: CASSTWGQGADEQYF; DNA: TGTGCCAGTAGTACCTGGGGACAGGGGGCCGACGAGCAGTACTTC
V: TRBV5-4; J: TRBJ1-6; D: TRBD1; size: NA; CDR3: CASSSPGQGPNSPLHF; DNA: TGTGCCAGCAGCTCTCCGGGACAGGGACCTAATTCACCCCTCCACTTT
V: TRBV6-6; J: TRBJ2-7; D: NA; size: few; CDR3: CASSYPKGGGDEQYF; DNA: TGTGCCAGCAGTTACCCGAAGGGGGGGGGCGACGAGCAGTACTTC
V: TRBV7-6; J: TRBJ2-5; D: NA; size: NA; CDR3: CASSLLWGVGETQYF; DNA: TGTGCCAGCAGCTTACTTTGGGGGGTCGGGGAGACCCAGTACTTC
V: TRBV25-1; J: TRBJ1-6; D: TRBD1; size: NA; CDR3: CASSGYGQGGTSPLHF; DNA: TGTGCCAGCAGTGGGTACGGACAGGGCGGTACTTCACCCCTCCACTTT
V: TRBV3-1/TRBV3-2; J: TRBJ2-1; D: TRBD1; size: NA; CDR3: CASSLSRGQGEYNEQFF; DNA: TGTGCCAGCAGCCTTTCCAGAGGACAGGGAGAGTACAATGAGCAGTTCTTC
V: TRBV19; J: TRBJ2-5; D: NA; size: NA; CDR3: CASSMGQNQETQYF; DNA: TGTGCCAGTAGTATGGGGCAGAACCAAGAGACCCAGTACTTC
V: TRBV19; J: TRBJ1-6; D: TRBD1; size: NA; CDR3: CASSTPGQGTSPLHF; DNA: TGTGCCAGTAGTACACCGGGACAGGGAACTTCACCCCTCCACTTT
V: TRBV29-1; J: TRBJ1-3; D: NA; size: NA; CDR3: CSVGTNSGNTIYF; DNA: TGCAGCGTTGGCACAAACTCTGGAAACACCATATATTTT
V: TRBV7-2; J: TRBJ1-2; D: TRBD1; size: NA; CDR3: CASSLDFRTGDNGYTF; DNA: TGTGCCAGCAGCTTAGATTTTCGGACAGGGGATAATGGCTACACCTTC
V: TRBV6-5; J: TRBJ2-3; D: NA; size: NA; CDR3: CASRAPGYNTQYF; DNA: TGTGCCAGCAGGGCCCCGGGTTATAATACGCAGTATTTT
V: TRBV5-4; J: TRBJ1-1; D: TRBD1; size: NA; CDR3: CASSLGQGDFEAFF; DNA: TGTGCCAGCAGCTTGGGGCAGGGGGATTTTGAAGCTTTCTTT
V: TRBV29-1; J: TRBJ2-5; D: NA; size: once; CDR3: CSVEIAGETQYF; DNA: TGCAGCGTTGAAATTGCGGGAGAGACCCAGTACTTC
V: TRBV6-5; J: TRBJ2-5; D: TRBD1; size: NA; CDR3: CASSWNKLGQLGTQYF; DNA: TGTGCCAGCAGTTGGAACAAATTGGGACAGCTGGGGACCCAGTACTTC
V: TRBV9; J: TRBJ2-3; D: NA; size: NA; CDR3: CASSLRQSTDTQYF; DNA: TGTGCCAGCAGCTTACGACAGAGCACAGATACGCAGTATTTT
V: TRBV6-5; J: TRBJ1-1; D: NA; size: NA; CDR3: CASYLHSPDTEAFF; DNA: TGTGCCAGCTACCTCCACTCGCCGGACACTGAAGCTTTCTTT
V: TRBV28; J: TRBJ2-1; D: NA; size: NA; CDR3: CASSWQAHNEQFF; DNA: TGTGCCAGCAGTTGGCAGGCCCACAATGAGCAGTTCTTC
V: TRBV5-1; J: TRBJ2-3; D: NA; size: once; CDR3: CASSLAGTNTDTQYF; DNA: TGCGCCAGCAGCTTGGCCGGGACAAACACAGATACGCAGTATTTT
V: TRBV6-5; J: TRBJ2-2; D: NA; size: NA; CDR3: CASSSLGNTGELFF; DNA: TGTGCCAGCAGCTCTCTAGGGAACACCGGGGAGCTGTTTTTT
V: TRBV7-9; J: TRBJ1-6; D: NA; size: many; CDR3: CASSPQGQGRSPLHF; DNA: TGTGCCAGCAGCCCCCAAGGGCAGGGCCGATCACCCCTCCACTTT
V: TRBV6-2/TRBV6-3; J: TRBJ1-5; D: NA; size: NA; CDR3: CASSPIRTGSNQPQHF; DNA: TGTGCCAGCAGTCCAATACGCACGGGGAGCAATCAGCCCCAGCATTTT
V: TRBV6-5; J: TRBJ1-5; D: NA; size: once; CDR3: CASSSGTSYEHF; DNA: TGTGCCAGCAGCTCCGGGACTAGTTATGAGCATTTT
V: TRBV5-4; J: TRBJ1-1; D: TRBD1; size: NA; CDR3: CASSSTGGASSEAFF; DNA: TGTGCCAGCAGCTCGACAGGGGGCGCGTCTTCTGAAGCTTTCTTT
V: TRBV29-1; J: TRBJ2-6; D: TRBD1; size: NA; CDR3: CSVEIPTGGLSGANVLTF; DNA: TGCAGCGTTGAGATACCCACAGGGGGACTGTCTGGGGCCAACGTCCTGACTTTC
V: TRBV7-2; J: TRBJ2-1; D: TRBD2; size: NA; CDR3: CASSPRTAGGNEQFF; DNA: TGTGCCAGCAGCCCTCGGACGGCGGGAGGCAATGAGCAGTTCTTC
V: TRBV11-3; J: TRBJ2-2; D: NA; size: NA; CDR3: CASSRSRATGELFF; DNA: TGTGCCAGCAGCCGCTCGAGGGCTACCGGGGAGCTGTTTTTT
V: TRBV7-2; J: TRBJ1-5; D: NA; size: NA; CDR3: CASSLTHLSNQPQHF; DNA: TGTGCCAGCAGCTTAACCCACTTGAGCAATCAGCCCCAGCATTTT
V: TRBV6-6; J: TRBJ2-7; D: TRBD1; size: once; CDR3: CASTGGQGGTYEQYF; DNA: TGTGCCAGCACCGGAGGACAGGGCGGGACCTACGAGCAGTACTTC
V: TRBV5-1; J: TRBJ2-1; D: TRBD2; size: NA; CDR3: CASSALLAGVAYEQFF; DNA: TGCGCCAGCAGCGCCCTACTAGCGGGAGTCGCGTATGAGCAGTTCTTC
V: TRBV5-1; J: TRBJ1-5; D: NA; size: NA; CDR3: CASSTQGQGQPQHF; DNA: TGCGCCAGCAGCACCCAAGGGCAGGGCCAGCCCCAGCATTTT
V: TRBV28; J: TRBJ1-5; D: NA; size: NA; CDR3: CASTSHQPQHF; DNA: TGTGCCAGCACGAGCCATCAGCCCCAGCATTTT
V: TRBV4-3; J: TRBJ2-5; D: TRBD2; size: NA; CDR3: CASSQPSLAGEAETQYF; DNA: TGCGCCAGCAGCCAACCCTCTCTAGCGGGAGAGGCGGAGACCCAGTACTTC
V: TRBV5-1; J: TRBJ1-2; D: NA; size: NA; CDR3: CASSLAPPGGHNYGYTF; DNA: TGCGCCAGCAGCTTGGCTCCCCCGGGGGGGCACAACTATGGCTACACCTTC
V: TRBV19; J: TRBJ2-3; D: NA; size: NA; CDR3: CASSWTALSSTDTQYF; DNA: TGTGCCAGTAGTTGGACAGCTCTATCTAGCACAGATACGCAGTATTTT
V: TRBV11-2; J: TRBJ2-5; D: NA; size: once; CDR3: CASSLFGADKETQYF; DNA: TGTGCCAGCAGCTTATTTGGGGCTGACAAAGAGACCCAGTACTTC